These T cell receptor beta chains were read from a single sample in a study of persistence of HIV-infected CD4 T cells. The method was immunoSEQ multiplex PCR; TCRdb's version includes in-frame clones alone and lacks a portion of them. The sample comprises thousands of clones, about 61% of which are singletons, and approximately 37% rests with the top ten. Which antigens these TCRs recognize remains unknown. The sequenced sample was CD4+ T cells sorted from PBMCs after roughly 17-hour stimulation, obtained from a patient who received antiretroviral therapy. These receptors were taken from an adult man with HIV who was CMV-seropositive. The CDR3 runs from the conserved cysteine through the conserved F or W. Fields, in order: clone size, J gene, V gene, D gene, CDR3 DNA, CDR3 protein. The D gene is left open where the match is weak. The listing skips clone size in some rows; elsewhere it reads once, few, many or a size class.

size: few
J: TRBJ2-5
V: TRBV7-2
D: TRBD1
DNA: TGTGCCAGCAGCCCGGACAGGGGCGGTGAGACCCAGTACTTC
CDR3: CASSPDRGGETQYF

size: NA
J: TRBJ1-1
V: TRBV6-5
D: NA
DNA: TGTGCCAGCAGTTACTCGGGGAATGAAGCTTTCTTT
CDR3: CASSYSGNEAFF

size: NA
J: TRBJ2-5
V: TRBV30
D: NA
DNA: TGTGCCTGGAGACGATACGGCCTAAGCAGGGAGACCCAGTACTTC
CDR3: CAWRRYGLSRETQYF

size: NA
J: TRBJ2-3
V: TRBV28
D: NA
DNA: TGTGCCAGCAGTTTTACGTCCGAGCGGTATACGCAGTATTTT
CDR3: CASSFTSERYTQYF

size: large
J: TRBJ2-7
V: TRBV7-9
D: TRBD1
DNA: TGTGCCAGCAGTTACCATGGACAGGGCTACGAGCAGTACTTC
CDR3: CASSYHGQGYEQYF

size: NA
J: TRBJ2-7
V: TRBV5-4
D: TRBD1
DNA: TGTGCCAGCAGCCCCGGGACAGGTTACTACGAGCAGTACTTC
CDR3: CASSPGTGYYEQYF

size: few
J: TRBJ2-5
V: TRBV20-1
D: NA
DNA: TGCAGTGCTAGTGGGGACGGGCATACTCAAGAGACCCAGTACTTC
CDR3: CSASGDGHTQETQYF

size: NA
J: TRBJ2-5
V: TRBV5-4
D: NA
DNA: TGTGCCAGCAGCGCGGACGTCGGGACCCAGTACTTC
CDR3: CASSADVGTQYF

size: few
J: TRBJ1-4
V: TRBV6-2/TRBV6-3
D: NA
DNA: TGTGCCAGCAGTCCCCCCACTTCCTACGGTGGAAAACTGTTTTTT
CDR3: CASSPPTSYGGKLFF

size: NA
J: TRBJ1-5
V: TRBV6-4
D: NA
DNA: TGTGCCAGCAGCCCGGACAGAAATCAGCCCCAGCATTTT
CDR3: CASSPDRNQPQHF

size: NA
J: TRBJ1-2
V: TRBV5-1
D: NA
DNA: TGCGCCAGCAGCTTGGAGGGGAACCCCTCCAAGGGCTACACCTTC
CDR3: CASSLEGNPSKGYTF

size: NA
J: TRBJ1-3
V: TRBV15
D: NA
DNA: TGTGCCACCAGGTCTCCAGGGGTTTCTGGAAACACCATATATTTT
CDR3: CATRSPGVSGNTIYF

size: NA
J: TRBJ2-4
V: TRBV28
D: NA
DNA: TGTGCCAGCAGTTTACCGGGGACACTAGCCAAAAACATTCAGTACTTC
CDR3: CASSLPGTLAKNIQYF

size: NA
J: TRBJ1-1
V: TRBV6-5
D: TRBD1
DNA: TGTGCCAGCAGGAGGACAGGGTTGACCGAAGCTTTCTTT
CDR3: CASRRTGLTEAFF

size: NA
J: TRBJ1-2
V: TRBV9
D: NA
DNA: TGTGCCAGCAGCCGGTCGCTGTATGGCTACACCTTC
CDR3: CASSRSLYGYTF

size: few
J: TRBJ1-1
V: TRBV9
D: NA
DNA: TGTGCCAGCAGCGTAGGTGCAGGATACAAGAACACTGAAGCTTTCTTT
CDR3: CASSVGAGYKNTEAFF

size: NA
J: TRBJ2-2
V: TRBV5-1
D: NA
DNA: TGCGCCAGCAGCTGGGGCCAGGGAACCGGGGAGCTGTTTTTT
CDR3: CASSWGQGTGELFF

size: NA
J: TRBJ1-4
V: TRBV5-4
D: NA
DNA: TGTGCCAGCAGCTTTTGGGGCTCTCCTGAAAAACTGTTTTTT
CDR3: CASSFWGSPEKLFF

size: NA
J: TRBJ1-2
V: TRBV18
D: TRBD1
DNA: TGTGCCAGCTCACCATGGGACAGCAGCGTGGGCACCTTC
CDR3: CASSPWDSSVGTF

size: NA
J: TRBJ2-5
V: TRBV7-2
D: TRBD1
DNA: TGTGCCAGCAGCACCGTACAGGGGGTCTTGGAAGAGACCCAGTACTTC
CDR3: CASSTVQGVLEETQYF

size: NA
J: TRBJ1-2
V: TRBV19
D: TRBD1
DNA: TGTGCCAGTAGTTCCTCAGGGGGCGTCTATGGCTACACCTTC
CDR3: CASSSSGGVYGYTF

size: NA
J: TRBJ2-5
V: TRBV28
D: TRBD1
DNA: TGTGCCAGCAGTTTATGGGGTTGGCAGGGGGAACGGGGTGAAGAGACCCAGTACTTC
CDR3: CASSLWGWQGERGEETQYF

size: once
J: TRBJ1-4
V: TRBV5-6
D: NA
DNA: TGTGCCAGCAGCGTGTCCGGGGGTGAAAAACTGTTTTTT
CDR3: CASSVSGGEKLFF

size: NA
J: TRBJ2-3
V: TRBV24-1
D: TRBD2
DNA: TGTGCCACCAGTGACCCCCTAGCGGGGGCCACAGATACGCAGTATTTT
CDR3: CATSDPLAGATDTQYF

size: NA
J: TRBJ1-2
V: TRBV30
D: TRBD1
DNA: TGTGCCTGGAAGCGGCAGGGGGGCCTCTATGGCTACACCTTC
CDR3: CAWKRQGGLYGYTF

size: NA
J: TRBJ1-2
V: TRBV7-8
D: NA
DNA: TGTGCCAGCAGCTTAGTAGGAGATGGCTACACCTTC
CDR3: CASSLVGDGYTF

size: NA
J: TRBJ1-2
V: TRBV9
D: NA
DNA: TGTGCCAGCAGCACATCTATAGGGAATGAAGTGGATGGCTACACCTTC
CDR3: CASSTSIGNEVDGYTF